Sequencing of this T cell receptor (beta chain) was carried out in a study of T cell repertoires in cytomegalovirus infection. Germline V gene sequence: CDR1 SGHAT, CDR2 FQNNGV. The CDR3 contains 15 residues. Trimming left V 5 bases short and J 4 bases short, with 15 bases between. TCRdb independently ran MiXCR on the reads; one entry per CDR3 protein. The sample carries 150,000 to 200,000 distinct CDR3 sequences, roughly 30% recorded once. This clonotype came up a few times. V usage is TRBV11-2 and J usage is TRBJ1-3; D remains unclear. Material for sequencing was PBMCs. This sequence was found in a human donor in good health (CMV status not recorded). Some clones in this sample may be carry-over from other donors' samples. CDR3 residues: CASSRVVSPGNTIYF. CDR3 nucleotide sequence: TGTGCCAGCAGCAGGGTAGTGAGCCCCGGAAACACCATATATTTT.